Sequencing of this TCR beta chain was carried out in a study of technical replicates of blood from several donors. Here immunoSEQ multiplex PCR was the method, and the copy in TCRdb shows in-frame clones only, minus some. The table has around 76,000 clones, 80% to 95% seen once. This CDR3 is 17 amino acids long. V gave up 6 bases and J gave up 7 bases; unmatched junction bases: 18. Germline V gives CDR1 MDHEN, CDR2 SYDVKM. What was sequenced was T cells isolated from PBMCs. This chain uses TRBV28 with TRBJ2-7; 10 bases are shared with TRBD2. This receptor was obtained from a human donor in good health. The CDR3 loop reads CASSLDRRLAGVDEQYF. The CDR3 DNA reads TGTGCCAGCAGCTTGGACCGCCGCCTAGCGGGAGTGGATGAGCAGTACTTC.